These 14 T cell receptor beta chains were all obtained from the same sample, sequenced in a study of blood T cell repertoires in COVID-19. TCRdb's table, derived via immunoSEQ multiplex PCR, lists solely in-frame clones and lacks some. The data hold about 250,000 clones, with over 70% observed a single time. The sample was peripheral blood. All receptors come from a woman older than 75 with acute or convalescent COVID-19.

V usage is TRBV7-2 and J usage is TRBJ1-2; 8 bases map to TRBD1. Germline loops: CDR1 SGHTA, CDR2 FQGNSA. This CDR3 is 17 amino acids long. The junction had 13 bases not matched to a gene; V was cut back by 2 bases and J by 5 bases. The CDR3 loop is CASSLHGGRGRSYGYTF. CDR3 DNA: TGTGCCAGCAGCTTACACGGTGGCAGGGGGCGATCATATGGCTACACCTTC.

There are a few counts of this clone. V usage is TRBV11-1 and J usage is TRBJ2-6; the D gene is possibly TRBD2 (6 bases). CDR3 size: 15 residues. Germline CDR1 reads SGHAT; CDR2 reads FQDESV (reference sequence). V was cut by 5 bases and J by 2 bases, with 10 bases left in between. Here the CDR3 DNA reads TGTGCCAGCAGCCCCGGCGGGGCTGGGGCCAACGTCCTGACTTTC. Translated: CASSPGGAGANVLTF.

The genes are TRBV27 and TRBJ1-6; 9 bases are shared with TRBD1. The CDR3 spans 17 residues. From germline, CDR1 is MNHEY and CDR2 SMNVEV (reference sequence). Trimming cost V 5 bases and J 1 base; bases outside gene matches: 6. Written as DNA, the CDR3 is TGTGCCAGCAGTCCGGGACAGGGATCATCCTATAATTCACCCCTCCACTTT. This translates into CASSPGQGSSYNSPLHF.

This rearrangement joins TRBV12-5 to TRBJ1-5; tentative D call: TRBD1 (5 bases). The germline V gene encodes CDR1 LGHNT and CDR2 FRNRAP. The germline V and J ends were trimmed by 1 base and 4 bases, with 14 bases remaining between them. This CDR3 spans 16 amino acids. CDR3 region: CASGLGLGPINQPQHF. CDR3 in DNA: TGTGCTAGTGGTTTGGGGCTGGGGCCAATTAATCAGCCCCAGCATTTT.

The chain couples TRBV10-3 to TRBJ2-2, with 9 positions matching TRBD2. The germline CDR1 and CDR2 sequences are ENHRY and SYGVKD. V shed 8 bases, J shed 2 bases, and the junction held 18 bases outside the gene matches. The CDR3 has 19 residues. CDR3 region: CAIGFGVGSGRLNTGELFF. CDR3 bases: TGTGCCATCGGATTCGGGGTCGGTAGCGGGAGATTAAACACCGGGGAGCTGTTTTTT.

The rearrangement joins TRBV29-1 to TRBJ1-2, with D perhaps matching TRBD1 (6 bases). Deletions cut 4 bases from V and 6 bases from J, with 12 bases between. There are 12 residues in the CDR3. The V gene's germline CDR1 is SQVTM and CDR2 ANQGSEA. The CDR3 spells CSVVRGAHGYTF. CDR3 sequence (DNA): TGCAGCGTTGTTCGGGGGGCGCATGGCTACACCTTC.

This chain connects TRBV12-3 or TRBV12-4 to TRBJ2-7; D uncertain. The CDR3 spans 12 residues. V was clipped by 4 bases and J by 6 bases, with 10 bases between them. The CDR3 protein is CASSYSHGEQYF. CDR3 nucleotide sequence: TGTGCCAGCAGTTACAGTCACGGCGAGCAGTACTTC.

The CDR3: CASTVTSTDTQYF. In DNA form, the CDR3 reads TGTGCCAGCACCGTTACTAGCACAGATACGCAGTATTTT. V gene TRBV12-3 or TRBV12-4 combines with J gene TRBJ2-3; D uncertain. The V and J ends lost 7 bases and 0 bases respectively, with 8 bases between them. There are 13 residues in the CDR3.

The chain combines TRBV6-1 with TRBJ2-5; D not certain. Germline-derived CDR1 and CDR2 are MNHNS and SASEGT. Trimming pared 1 base from V and 3 bases from J, leaving 6 bases between. The CDR3 length is 13 residues. The CDR3 DNA reads TGTGCCAGCAGTGAAGGGTACAAAGAGACCCAGTACTTC. Translated: CASSEGYKETQYF.

This clone has more than one count but fewer than ten. The rearrangement links TRBV4-1 to TRBJ2-7; 9 bases line up with TRBD1. This CDR3 has 14 residues. With 4 bases clipped from V and 7 bases from J, the junction kept 8 bases outside the gene matches. CDR1 and CDR2 (germline): MGHRA, YSYEKL. CDR3 protein: CASSRLQGAWEQYF. Written as DNA, the CDR3 is TGCGCCAGCAGCCGACTACAGGGGGCATGGGAGCAGTACTTC.

This clone was seen a handful of times. The rearrangement uses TRBV4-1 and TRBJ1-2; 7 bases match TRBD1. The germline gives CDR1 MGHRA, CDR2 YSYEKL. This CDR3 comprises 15 residues. The V gene end was trimmed by 2 bases and the J gene end by 7 bases; junction bases not matched to a gene: 10. CDR3 region: CASSQRQGEESGYTF. CDR3 coding DNA: TGCGCCAGCAGCCAACGACAGGGTGAGGAGAGTGGCTACACCTTC.

Only a few counts were recorded for this clone. The V gene is TRBV3-1 (or the pseudogene TRBV3-2), the J gene TRBJ2-3, with 8 bases matching TRBD2. Trimming cost V 7 bases and J 5 bases; bases outside gene matches: 5. This CDR3 has 13 residues. The germline V gene encodes CDR1 LGHDT and CDR2 YNNKEL (reference sequence). CDR3 nucleotides: TGTGCCAGCACCCGGGGGGGACAAGATACGCAGTATTTT. Residues: CASTRGGQDTQYF.

This clone was counted a few times. This rearrangement joins TRBV7-9 to TRBJ1-1; D uncertain. The CDR3 is 12 amino acids. CDR1 is SEHNR, CDR2 FQNEAQ, per germline (reference sequence). Trimming took off 3 bases at V and 7 bases at J, with 9 bases between the two ends. CDR3 sequence (DNA): TGTGCCAGCAGCTTCAGAAGTGGTGAAGCTTTCTTT. The encoded protein is CASSFRSGEAFF.

This rearrangement joins TRBV11-2 to TRBJ2-2; D unclear. CDR3 size: 13 residues. CDR1 is SGHAT, CDR2 FQNNGV, per germline. V lost 5 bases, J lost 6 bases, and 10 bases lay in between. For the CDR3, the DNA is TGTGCCAGCAGCCTTCCAGGCCCCGGGGAGCTGTTTTTT. This encodes CASSLPGPGELFF.